These T cell receptor beta chains were read from a single sample in a study of cytomegalovirus exposure and HLA in healthy donors. This table comes from immunoSEQ multiplex PCR, and its TCRdb copy is limited to in-frame clones, with some not included. Here the sample spans 130,000 to 150,000 clones, over 65% being singletons. The sequenced material came from PBMCs. The receptors derive from a man between 35 and 55 years old in good health and CMV-seropositive. Both conserved end residues are part of each CDR3. Fields, in order: CDR3 length, J gene, V gene, CDR3 protein.

14 | TRBJ2-3 | TRBV7-6 | CASSLFGVTDTQYF
15 | TRBJ2-5 | TRBV5-1 | CASSPRTGTRETQYF
14 | TRBJ1-1 | TRBV6-1 | CASSGVGEGTEAFF
18 | TRBJ2-1 | TRBV18 | CASSPTVMTSGRADEQFF
14 | TRBJ2-3 | TRBV29-1 | CSVVTGSLTDTQYF
17 | TRBJ2-3 | TRBV7-6 | CASSLARAGSSTDTQYF
16 | TRBJ2-1 | TRBV12-5 | CASGGLTGGVYNEQFF
14 | TRBJ2-7 | TRBV27 | CASSSGGTVYEQYF
14 | TRBJ1-2 | TRBV30 | CAWSVLGAVYGYTF
16 | TRBJ2-7 | TRBV7-6 | CASSLAGQLSSYEQYF
15 | TRBJ1-1 | TRBV2 | CASSRLDLGGTEAFF
14 | - | TRBV30 | CAWKGQQISYEQYF
16 | TRBJ2-2 | TRBV5-1 | CASSLYLVGDTGELFF